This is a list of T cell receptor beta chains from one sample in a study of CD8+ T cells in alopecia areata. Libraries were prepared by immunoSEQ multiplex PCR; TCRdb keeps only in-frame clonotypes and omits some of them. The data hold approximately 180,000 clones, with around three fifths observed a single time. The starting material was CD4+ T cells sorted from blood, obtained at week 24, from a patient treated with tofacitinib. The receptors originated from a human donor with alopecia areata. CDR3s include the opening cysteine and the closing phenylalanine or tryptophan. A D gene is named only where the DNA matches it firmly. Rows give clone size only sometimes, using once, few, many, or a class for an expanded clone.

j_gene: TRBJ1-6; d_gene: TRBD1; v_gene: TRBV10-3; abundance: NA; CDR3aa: CAISVRDRDNSPLHF; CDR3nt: TGTGCCATCAGTGTCCGGGACAGAGATAATTCACCCCTCCACTTT
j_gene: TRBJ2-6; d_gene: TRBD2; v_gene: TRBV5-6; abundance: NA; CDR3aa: CASSLSGGAGANVLTF; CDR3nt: TGTGCCAGCAGCTTGAGCGGGGGGGCCGGGGCCAACGTCCTGACTTTC
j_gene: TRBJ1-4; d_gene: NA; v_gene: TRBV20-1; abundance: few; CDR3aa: CSAKLEKLFF; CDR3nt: TGCAGTGCTAAATTAGAAAAACTGTTTTTT
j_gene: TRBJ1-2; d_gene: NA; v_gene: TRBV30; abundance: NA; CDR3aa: CAWSTMMGRNYGYTF; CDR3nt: TGTGCCTGGAGTACCATGATGGGGCGAAACTATGGCTACACCTTC
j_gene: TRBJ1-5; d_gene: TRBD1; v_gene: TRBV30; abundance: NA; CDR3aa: CAWSPGGEQPQHF; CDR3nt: TGTGCCTGGAGTCCAGGGGGAGAGCAGCCCCAGCATTTT
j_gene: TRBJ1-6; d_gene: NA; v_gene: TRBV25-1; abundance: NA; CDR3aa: CASSEKNNSPLHF; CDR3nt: TGTGCCAGCAGTGAAAAGAATAATTCACCCCTCCACTTT
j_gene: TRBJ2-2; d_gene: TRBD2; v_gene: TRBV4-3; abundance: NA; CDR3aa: CASSQGGGANTGELFF; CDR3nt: TGCGCCAGCAGCCAAGGCGGGGGGGCGAACACCGGGGAGCTGTTTTTT
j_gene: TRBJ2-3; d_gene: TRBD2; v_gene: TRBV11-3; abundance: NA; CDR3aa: CACRDRREITDTQYF; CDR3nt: TGTGCCTGCCGTGACCGGCGGGAGATCACAGATACGCAGTATTTT
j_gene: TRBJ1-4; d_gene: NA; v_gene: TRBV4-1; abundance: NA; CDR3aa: CASSQGVEKLFF; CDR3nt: TGCGCCAGCAGCCAAGGGGTTGAAAAACTGTTTTTT
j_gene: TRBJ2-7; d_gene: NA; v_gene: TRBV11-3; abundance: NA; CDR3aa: CASSPRAFYEQYF; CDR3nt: TGTGCCAGCAGCCCGAGGGCCTTCTACGAGCAGTACTTC
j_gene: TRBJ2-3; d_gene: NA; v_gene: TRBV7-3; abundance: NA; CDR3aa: CASSFIGLSSTDTQYF; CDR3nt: TGTGCCAGCAGCTTTATCGGCCTATCTAGCACAGATACGCAGTATTTT
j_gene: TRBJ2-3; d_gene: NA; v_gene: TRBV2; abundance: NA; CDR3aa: CASSVGGVTDTQYF; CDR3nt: TGTGCCAGCAGTGTCGGAGGGGTCACAGATACGCAGTATTTT
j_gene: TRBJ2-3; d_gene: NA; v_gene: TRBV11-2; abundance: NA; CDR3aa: CASSLDRVRGTQYF; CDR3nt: TGTGCCAGCAGCTTAGACAGGGTGCGGGGTACGCAGTATTTT
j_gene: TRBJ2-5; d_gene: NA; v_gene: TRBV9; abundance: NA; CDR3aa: CASSAQGVGETQYF; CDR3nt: TGTGCCAGCAGCGCCCAGGGAGTGGGAGAGACCCAGTACTTC
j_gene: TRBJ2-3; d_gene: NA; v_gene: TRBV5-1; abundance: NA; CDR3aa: CASSLAGDYTDTQYF; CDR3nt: TGCGCCAGCAGCTTGGCGGGGGATTACACAGATACGCAGTATTTT
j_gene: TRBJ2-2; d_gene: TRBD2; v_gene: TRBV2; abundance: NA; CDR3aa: CASRAGLAGWNTGELFF; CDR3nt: TGTGCCAGCAGAGCGGGACTAGCGGGGTGGAACACCGGGGAGCTGTTTTTT
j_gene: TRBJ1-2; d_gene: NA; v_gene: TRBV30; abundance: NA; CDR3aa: CAWSSLGNYGYTF; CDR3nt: TGTGCCTGGAGTAGTCTAGGGAACTATGGCTACACCTTC
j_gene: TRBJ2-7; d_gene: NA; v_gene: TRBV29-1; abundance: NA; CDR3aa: CSVELAQRTYEQYF; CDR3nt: TGCAGCGTTGAATTGGCACAAAGGACCTACGAGCAGTACTTC
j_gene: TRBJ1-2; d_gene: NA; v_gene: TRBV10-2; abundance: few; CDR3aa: CASREANAYGYTF; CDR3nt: TGCGCCAGCAGGGAGGCCAACGCGTATGGCTACACCTTC
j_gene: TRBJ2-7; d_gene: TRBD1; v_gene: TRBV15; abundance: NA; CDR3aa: CATSRDGQGIYEQYF; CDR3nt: TGTGCCACCAGCAGAGATGGACAGGGAATCTACGAGCAGTACTTC
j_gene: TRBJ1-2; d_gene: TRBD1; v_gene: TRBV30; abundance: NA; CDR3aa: CAWSGTGVIRYGYTF; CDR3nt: TGTGCCTGGAGTGGGACAGGGGTCATTCGCTATGGCTACACCTTC
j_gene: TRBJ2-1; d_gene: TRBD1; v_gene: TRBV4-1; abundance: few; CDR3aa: CAAGQVFNEQFF; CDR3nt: TGCGCCGCAGGACAGGTATTTAATGAGCAGTTCTTC
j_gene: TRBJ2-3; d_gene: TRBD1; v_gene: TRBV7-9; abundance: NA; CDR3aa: CASSRTGTDTQYF; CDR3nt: TGTGCCAGCAGCCGGACAGGGACAGATACGCAGTATTTT
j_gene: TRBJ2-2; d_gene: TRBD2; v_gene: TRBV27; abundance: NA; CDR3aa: CASGLAGLGELFF; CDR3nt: TGTGCCAGCGGGCTAGCGGGGCTCGGGGAGCTGTTTTTT
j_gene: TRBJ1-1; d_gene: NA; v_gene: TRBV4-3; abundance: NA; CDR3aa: CASSQETVNTEAFF; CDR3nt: TGCGCCAGCAGCCAAGAGACAGTGAACACTGAAGCTTTCTTT
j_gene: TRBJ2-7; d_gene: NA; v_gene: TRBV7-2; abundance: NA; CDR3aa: CASSPTPGSQGEQYF; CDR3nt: TGTGCCAGCAGCCCCACGCCAGGGTCACAGGGCGAGCAGTACTTC
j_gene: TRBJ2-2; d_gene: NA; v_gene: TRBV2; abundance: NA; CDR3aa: CASARLGDTGELFF; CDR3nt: TGTGCCAGCGCAAGGCTCGGCGACACCGGGGAGCTGTTTTTT
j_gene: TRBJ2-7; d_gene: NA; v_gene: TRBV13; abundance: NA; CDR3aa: CASSLARGEQYF; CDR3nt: TGTGCCAGCAGCTTAGCGAGGGGCGAGCAGTACTTC
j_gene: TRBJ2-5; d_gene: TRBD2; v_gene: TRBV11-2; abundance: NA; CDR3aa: CASSKGGLAGGPRETQYF; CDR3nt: TGTGCCAGCAGCAAAGGTGGACTAGCGGGGGGGCCACGGGAGACCCAGTACTTC
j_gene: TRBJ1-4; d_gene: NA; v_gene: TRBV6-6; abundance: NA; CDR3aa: CASSREKLFF; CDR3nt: TGTGCCAGCAGCCGAGAAAAACTGTTTTTT
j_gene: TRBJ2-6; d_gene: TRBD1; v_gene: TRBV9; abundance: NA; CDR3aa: CASSVRSNQTGVGANVLTF; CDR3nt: TGTGCCAGCAGCGTAAGATCTAACCAAACAGGGGTCGGGGCCAACGTCCTGACTTTC
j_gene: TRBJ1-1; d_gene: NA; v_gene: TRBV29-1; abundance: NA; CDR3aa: CSVSITEAFF; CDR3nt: TGCAGCGTTTCTATCACTGAAGCTTTCTTT
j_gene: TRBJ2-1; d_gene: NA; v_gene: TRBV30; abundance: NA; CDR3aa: CAWSSEAGGKQFF; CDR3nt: TGTGCCTGGAGTTCAGAGGCTGGCGGTAAGCAGTTCTTC
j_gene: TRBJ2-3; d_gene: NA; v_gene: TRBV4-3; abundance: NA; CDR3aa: CASSYRLSGSTDTQYF; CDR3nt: TGCGCCAGCAGCTATAGGTTGAGCGGGAGCACAGATACGCAGTATTTT
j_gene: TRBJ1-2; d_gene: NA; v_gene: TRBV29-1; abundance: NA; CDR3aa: CSVSRGYDYGYTF; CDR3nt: TGCAGCGTTTCGCGGGGTTACGACTATGGCTACACCTTC
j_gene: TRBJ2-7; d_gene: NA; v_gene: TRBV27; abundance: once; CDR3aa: CASRWAGESYEQYF; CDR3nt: TGTGCCAGCAGGTGGGCAGGGGAGTCCTACGAGCAGTACTTC
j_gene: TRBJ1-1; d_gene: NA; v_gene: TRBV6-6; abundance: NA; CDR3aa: CASSYGYTEAFF; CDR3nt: TGTGCCAGCAGTTATGGTTACACTGAAGCTTTCTTT
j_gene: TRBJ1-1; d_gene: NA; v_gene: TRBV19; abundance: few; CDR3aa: CASSIRVDTEAFF; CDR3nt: TGTGCCAGTAGTATAAGGGTAGACACTGAAGCTTTCTTT
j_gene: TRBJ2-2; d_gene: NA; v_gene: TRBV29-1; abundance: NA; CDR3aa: CSAATGGTGELFF; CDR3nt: TGCAGCGCCGCCACGGGTGGAACCGGGGAGCTGTTTTTT
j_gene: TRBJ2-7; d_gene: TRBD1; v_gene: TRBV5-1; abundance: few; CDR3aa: CASSLRDSDEQYF; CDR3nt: TGCGCCAGCAGCTTGCGGGACAGCGACGAGCAGTACTTC
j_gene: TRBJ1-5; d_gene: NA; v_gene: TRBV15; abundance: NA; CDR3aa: CAVGTINQPQHF; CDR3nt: TGTGCCGTCGGGACAATCAATCAGCCCCAGCATTTT
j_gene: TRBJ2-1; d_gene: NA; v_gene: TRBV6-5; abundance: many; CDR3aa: CASSSPSTTPTIEQFF; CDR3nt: TGTGCCAGCAGTTCTCCTAGCACCACTCCTACAATTGAGCAGTTCTTC
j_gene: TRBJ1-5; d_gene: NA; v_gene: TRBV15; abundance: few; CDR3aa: CATSTESPGRYQPQHF; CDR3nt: TGTGCCACCAGCACCGAGTCCCCCGGTCGGTATCAGCCCCAGCATTTT
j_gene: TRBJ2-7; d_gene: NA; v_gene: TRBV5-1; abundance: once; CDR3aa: CASSLDSQDVTYEQYF; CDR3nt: TGCGCCAGCAGCTTGGATAGCCAGGACGTCACCTACGAGCAGTACTTC
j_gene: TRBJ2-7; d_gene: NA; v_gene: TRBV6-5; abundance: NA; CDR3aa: CASSGYVGGYEQYF; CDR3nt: TGTGCCAGCAGTGGGTACGTAGGCGGTTACGAGCAGTACTTC
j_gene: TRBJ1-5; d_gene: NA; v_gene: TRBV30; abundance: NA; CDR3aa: CAWSPGGGQPQHF; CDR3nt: TGTGCCTGGAGTCCCGGGGGTGGCCAGCCCCAGCATTTT
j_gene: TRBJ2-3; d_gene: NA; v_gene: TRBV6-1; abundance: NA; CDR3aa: CASSVYQITDTQYF; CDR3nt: TGTGCCAGCAGCGTCTACCAGATCACAGATACGCAGTATTTT
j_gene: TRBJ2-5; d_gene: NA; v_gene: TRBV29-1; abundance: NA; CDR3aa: CSVFTSGAQETQYF; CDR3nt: TGCAGCGTTTTCACCTCGGGGGCCCAAGAGACCCAGTACTTC
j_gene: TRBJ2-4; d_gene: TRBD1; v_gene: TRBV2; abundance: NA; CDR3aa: CASSRQPGQGTFVQYF; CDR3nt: TGTGCCAGCAGTAGGCAACCGGGACAGGGGACATTTGTTCAGTACTTC
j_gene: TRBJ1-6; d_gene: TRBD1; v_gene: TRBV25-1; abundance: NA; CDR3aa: CASSESSGRGSPLHF; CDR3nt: TGTGCCAGCAGTGAATCCTCCGGCAGGGGGTCACCCCTCCACTTT
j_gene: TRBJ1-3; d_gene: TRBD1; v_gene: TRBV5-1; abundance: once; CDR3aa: CASSSDGTAGGNTIYF; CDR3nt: TGCGCCAGCAGCTCGGATGGGACAGCAGGTGGAAACACCATATATTTT
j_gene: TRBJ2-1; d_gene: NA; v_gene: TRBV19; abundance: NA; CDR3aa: CASTPGGTPGSNEQFF; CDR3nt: TGTGCCAGTACCCCCGGGGGTACCCCGGGGTCGAATGAGCAGTTCTTC
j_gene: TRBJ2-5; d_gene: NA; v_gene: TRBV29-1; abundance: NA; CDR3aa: CSVATQYQETQYF; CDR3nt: TGCAGCGTTGCCACACAGTACCAAGAGACCCAGTACTTC
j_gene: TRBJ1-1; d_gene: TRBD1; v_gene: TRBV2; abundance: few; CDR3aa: CASTSTGGTEAFF; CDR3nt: TGTGCCAGCACCTCAACAGGGGGCACTGAAGCTTTCTTT
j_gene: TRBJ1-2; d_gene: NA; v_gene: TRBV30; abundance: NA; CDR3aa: CAWTPDSGFYGYTF; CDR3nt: TGTGCCTGGACCCCGGACAGTGGGTTCTATGGCTACACCTTC